This T cell receptor (beta chain) was observed in a study of blood T cell repertoires in COVID-19. The CDR3 consists of 18 residues. The J segment lost 0 bases and the V segment lost 5 bases, leaving 11 bases of the junction unmatched. In germline, CDR1 is SGHNT, CDR2 YENEEA. The repertoire was sequenced with immunoSEQ multiplex PCR; TCRdb's copy has only in-frame clones and lacks some. The sample carries 490,000 or so clones, around 89% recorded once. This TCR came from a woman aged 40 to 55 who had recovered from COVID-19. Sequenced sample: PBMCs or T cells enriched from blood (not recorded which). The rearrangement links TRBV11-3 to TRBJ2-4; 9 bases align to TRBD2. The CDR3 DNA is TGTGCCAGCAGCCCGGGGACTAGCTTGGCTGTAGCCAAAAACATTCAGTACTTC. This codes for CASSPGTSLAVAKNIQYF.